Each of the 12 T cell receptor beta chains below was sequenced from the same sample in a study of blood T cell repertoires in COVID-19. Sequenced by immunoSEQ multiplex PCR; TCRdb stores in-frame clones only, minus some. The data contain about 80,000 clones, approximately 76% of them singletons. Sequencing input: peripheral blood. All receptors come from a man in his 70s with active or convalescent COVID-19.

The V call is TRBV21-1, the J call TRBJ1-2; TRBD1, as called in the table, went unchecked against the DNA. TRBV21-1 is an annotated pseudogene. CDR3 length equals 13 residues. The CDR3 is CASSKPGQYGYTF. The DNA of the CDR3 is TGTGCCAGCAGCAAGCCGGGACAGTATGGCTACACCTTC.

In its sample, this clone was seen a few times. J is TRBJ2-2 and V is TRBV11-3, with D tentatively TRBD1 (5 bases). With 0 bases removed from V and 5 bases from J, the gap between germline ends came to 13 bases. This CDR3 has 16 amino acids. CDR1 and CDR2 (germline): SGHNT, YENEEA. The CDR3 DNA is TGTGCCAGCAGCTTAGAGCCAGGGTTCTTGACCGGGGAGCTGTTTTTT. Its translation: CASSLEPGFLTGELFF. Supplemented by reference TRBV11-3 and TRBJ2-2, the full variable domain reads EAGVVQSPRYKIIEKKQPVAFWCNPISGHNTLYWYLQNLGQGPELLIRYENEEAVDDSQLPKDRFSAERLKGVDSTLKIQPAELGDSAVYLCASSLEPGFLTGELFFGEGSRLTVL.

The chain combines TRBV9 with TRBJ2-1; D perhaps matches TRBD2 (6 bases). Trimming left V 2 bases short and J 6 bases short, with 12 bases between. Germline assignment: CDR1 SGDLS and CDR2 YYNGEE. The CDR3 runs to 14 residues. In nucleotides, the CDR3 is TGTGCCAGCAGCGTCGGGAATAGCGGCAATGAGCAGTTCTTC. This encodes CASSVGNSGNEQFF. Complete variable domain (other parts from reference TRBV9 and TRBJ2-1): DSGVTQTPKHLITATGQRVTLRCSPRSGDLSVYWYQQSLDQGLQFLIQYYNGEERAKGNILERFSAQQFPDLHSELNLSSLELGDSALYFCASSVGNSGNEQFFGPGTRLTVL.

The gene calls are TRBV28 and TRBJ1-6, with 8 bases matching TRBD1. V shed 6 bases and J 9 bases; nucleotides not matched to a gene: 13. The germline V gene encodes CDR1 MDHEN and CDR2 SYDVKM. The CDR3 is 16 amino acids. CDR3 coding DNA: TGTGCCAGCAGCCCTACTGGACAGGGCAGGGGTTCACCCCTCCACTTT. It is translated as CASSPTGQGRGSPLHF.

The chain is built from TRBV10-3 and TRBJ1-4; D not certain. The CDR3 extends over 14 amino acids. With 3 bases removed from V and 8 bases from J, the gap between germline ends came to 13 bases. CDR1 and CDR2 from the germline V gene are ENHRY and SYGVKD. The DNA of the CDR3 is TGTGCCATCAGTGATGAGAGGTCGGGGGAAAAACTGTTTTTT. It codes for CAISDERSGEKLFF.

The chain joins TRBV6-5 to TRBJ1-2, with a tentative D call TRBD1 (5 bases). The CDR3 is 13 residues long. Trimming left V 5 bases short and J 6 bases short, with 13 bases between. The germline CDR1 and CDR2 sequences are MNHEY and SVGAGI. The CDR3 nucleotides are TGTGCCAGCAGTCGCCTGGTAGGGGATGGCTACACCTTC. Translation: CASSRLVGDGYTF.

This clone was picked up one time. This chain connects TRBV5-4 to TRBJ2-5, with D maybe TRBD2 (5 bases). The V gene lost 3 bases and the J gene lost 5 bases, with 14 bases spanning the gap. The CDR3 is made up of 14 amino acids. Per the germline V gene, CDR1 is SGHNT and CDR2 is YYREEE (reference sequence). In nucleotides, the CDR3 is TGTGCCAGCAGCTCGGACTTGAATAGGGAGACCCAGTACTTC. Translated, it gives CASSSDLNRETQYF.

This clone was picked up a small number of times. The chain links TRBV24-1 to TRBJ2-5; TRBD1 matches at 8 bases. Germline V lookup: CDR1 KGHDR, CDR2 SFDVKD. This CDR3 is 16 amino acids long. V was clipped by 3 bases and J by 5 bases; unmatched bases: 10. The CDR3 spells CATSDADRGGVETQYF. CDR3 nucleotides: TGTGCCACCAGTGATGCTGACAGGGGCGGAGTGGAGACCCAGTACTTC.

This clone was seen a handful of times. The chain joins TRBV7-9 to TRBJ1-1, with TRBD1 matching 7 bases. After removal of 6 bases from V and 4 bases from J, the junction contained 8 bases not matched to a gene. This CDR3 region has 14 residues. Per germline, CDR1 SEHNR and CDR2 FQNEAQ (reference sequence). CDR3 sequence reads: CASRGPGGVTEAFF. CDR3 bases: TGTGCCAGCAGGGGCCCAGGGGGTGTCACTGAAGCTTTCTTT.

This clone was counted a few times. This chain connects TRBV28 to TRBJ1-1; weak D call: TRBD1 (6 bases). CDR3 length: 13 amino acids. Trimming cost V 2 bases and J 11 bases, with 15 bases left between them. Looked up from germline, CDR1 is MDHEN and CDR2 is SYDVKM. The CDR3 nucleotides read TGTGCCAGCAGTTTAAGAAACGGGGGGCAGGCTTTCTTT. This translates into CASSLRNGGQAFF.

V usage is TRBV6-5 and J usage is TRBJ1-6; D might be TRBD1 (5 bases). V was cut by 6 bases and J by 7 bases, with 16 bases left in between. CDR1 is MNHEY, CDR2 SVGAGI, per germline. The CDR3 spans 15 residues. This chain's CDR3 is CASRRGLNPNSPLHF. In DNA form, the CDR3 reads TGTGCCAGCAGAAGGGGACTAAACCCGAATTCACCCCTCCACTTT.

This clone was recorded once. The chain uses TRBV5-1 and TRBJ2-1; D possibly corresponds to TRBD1 (6 bases). In germline, CDR1 is SGHRS, CDR2 YFSETQ. Trimming cost V 1 base and J 5 bases, with 7 bases left between them. CDR3 length: 13 residues. The CDR3 region has the DNA TGCGCCAGCAGCTTGCGGACAGACAATGAGCAGTTCTTC. It yields the protein CASSLRTDNEQFF.